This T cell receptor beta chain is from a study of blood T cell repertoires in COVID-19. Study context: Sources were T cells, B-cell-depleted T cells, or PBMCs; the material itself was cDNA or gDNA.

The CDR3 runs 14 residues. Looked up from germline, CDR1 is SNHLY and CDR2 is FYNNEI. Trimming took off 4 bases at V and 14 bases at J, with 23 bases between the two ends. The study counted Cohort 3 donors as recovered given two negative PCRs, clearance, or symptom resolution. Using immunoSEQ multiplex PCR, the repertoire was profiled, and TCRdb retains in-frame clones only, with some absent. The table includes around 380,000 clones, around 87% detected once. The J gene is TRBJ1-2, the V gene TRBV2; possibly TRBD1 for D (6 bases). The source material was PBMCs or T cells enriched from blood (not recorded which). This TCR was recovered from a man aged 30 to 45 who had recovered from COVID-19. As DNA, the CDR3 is TGTGCCAGCAGTGGTACGCAGACCGGGGGGCCCGGGACCTTC. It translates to CASSGTQTGGPGTF.